This paragraph reports one T cell receptor (beta chain). Its antigen remains unknown. This sample stems from a study of T-cell memory formation after mild COVID-19. The wider study: In these data, TCR clusters were largely donor specific. Broader study findings: Nothing confirmed that second-wave clones peaking on day 37 were specific for SARS-CoV-2. Later expanders leaned toward CD4+, whereas clones contracting from day 15 to 85 were balanced CD4/CD8.

This CDR3 has 16 residues. CDR1 is SGHDT and CDR2 is YYEEEE in the germline V gene. Trimming removed 0 bases at V and 3 bases at J, with 13 bases between. It was 5'RACE with constant-segment primers that produced the TCR alpha and TCR beta cDNA libraries, which carried sample barcodes and UMIs. TCRdb reanalysed the 5' RACE reads using MiXCR and keeps one entry per CDR3 protein. The sample yields 450,000 or so distinct CDR3 sequences, around 27% seen once. Sample: PBMCs or a T cell subset sorted from them (not recorded which). The receptor was isolated from an adult woman who had mild COVID-19 (a few samples of this study predate the infection). Cell type and time point are not known. This chain links TRBV5-6 with TRBJ2-1, with D possibly matching TRBD1 (6 bases). The CDR3 DNA reads as TGTGCCAGCAGCTTGGCCGGTCGGACAGTCTACAATGAGCAGTTCTTC. It is translated as CASSLAGRTVYNEQFF.